One and the same sample provided the 5 T cell receptor beta chains below, sequenced in a study of cytomegalovirus exposure and HLA in healthy donors. Repertoires were generated with immunoSEQ multiplex PCR, while TCRdb's copy carries only in-frame clones and drops some. The sample comprises over 150,000 clones, approximately 86% of which are singletons, and more than 20% rests with the top ten. The sequenced sample was PBMCs. All receptors derive from a man between 18 and 29 years old in good health and CMV-seropositive.

V usage is TRBV6-6 and J usage is TRBJ1-3; possible D gene TRBD1, 5 bases. The CDR3 loop spans 15 amino acids. Per the germline V gene, CDR1 is MNHNY and CDR2 is SVGAGI (reference sequence). Trimming pared 9 bases from V and 2 bases from J, leaving 17 bases between. In DNA, the CDR3 is TGTGCCAGTTTCCTAAGGGGTGGGGCTGGAAACACCATATATTTT. It codes for CASFLRGGAGNTIYF.

The chain couples TRBV30 to TRBJ2-6; 7 nucleotides align to TRBD1. Germline CDR1 reads GTSNPN; CDR2 reads SVGIG (reference sequence). The CDR3 runs to 17 residues. V was clipped by 8 bases and J by 0 bases; unmatched bases: 13. The CDR3 spells CARGGYGFVSGANVLTF. CDR3 sequence (DNA): TGTGCCAGAGGGGGCTACGGGTTTGTCTCTGGGGCCAACGTCCTGACTTTC.

This clone was counted a few times. The gene calls are TRBV7-2 and TRBJ1-2; 10 nucleotides agree with TRBD1. Germline lookup yields CDR1 SGHTA and CDR2 FQGNSA. CDR3 length: 15 amino acids. V gave up 5 bases and J gave up 2 bases; unmatched junction bases: 5. CDR3 coding DNA: TGTGCCAGCAGCAAAGGGGGACAGGGGAACTATGGCTACACCTTC. Translation gives CASSKGGQGNYGYTF. The full variable domain, rest sourced from reference TRBV7-2 and TRBJ1-2, is GAGVSQSPSNKVTEKGKDVELRCDPISGHTALYWYRQSLGQGLEFLIYFQGNSAPDKSGLPSDRFSAERTGGSVSTLTIQRTQQEDSAVYLCASSKGGQGNYGYTFGSGTRLTVV.

The gene calls are TRBV7-2 and TRBJ2-7; TRBD1 agrees at 9 bases. This CDR3 region has 16 residues. J lost 0 bases, V lost 1 base, and 4 bases had no gene match. Germline assignment: CDR1 SGHTA and CDR2 FQGNSA. CDR3: CASSLGGTGLSYEQYF. CDR3 in DNA: TGTGCCAGCAGCTTAGGGGGGACAGGGCTCTCCTACGAGCAGTACTTC. The complete variable domain, with remaining parts taken from reference TRBV7-2 and TRBJ2-7, reads GAGVSQSPSNKVTEKGKDVELRCDPISGHTALYWYRQSLGQGLEFLIYFQGNSAPDKSGLPSDRFSAERTGGSVSTLTIQRTQQEDSAVYLCASSLGGTGLSYEQYFGPGTRLTVT.

This chain uses TRBV20-1 with TRBJ2-1; the match to TRBD2 covers 8 bases. V lost 3 bases, J lost 11 bases, and 3 bases stayed unmatched. Per germline, CDR1 DFQATT and CDR2 SNEGSKA (reference sequence). The CDR3 totals 11 residues. Here the CDR3 DNA reads TGCAGTGCTAGCCGGGAGGGTAAGCAGTTCTTC. Translation gives CSASREGKQFF.